A selection of T cell receptor beta chains follows, all from one sample in a study of T cell repertoires in cytomegalovirus infection. The antigens for these receptors are not known. TCRdb passed the reads through MiXCR, listing each CDR3 protein once. Found here are about 770,000 distinct CDR3 sequences, roughly 29% of them singletons; the top ten hold about an eighth. Sequenced here: cultured CD8+ T cells from PBMCs, sampled from culture after CMV antigen stimulation. These receptors were taken from a human donor in good health (CMV status not recorded). Some clones in this sample may be carry-over from other donors' samples. The conserved cysteine and the conserved F or W are not part of the CDR3 here.

v_call,j_call,cdr3_length,cdr3_aa
TRBV12-5,TRBJ2-1,11,ASEPTGAWEQF
TRBV27,TRBJ1-4,11,ASSLGHREKLF
TRBV12-3/TRBV12-4,TRBJ2-1,12,ASSSVGFYNEQF
TRBV12-3/TRBV12-4,TRBJ1-4,11,ASRDATNEKLF
TRBV28,TRBJ2-1,14,ASSSIAGGLDNEQF
TRBV6-1,TRBJ2-7,14,ASSELEGAGIGEQY
TRBV7-2,TRBJ1-5,10,ASGASNQPQH
TRBV6-5,TRBJ2-3,15,ASSYSFGGLGTDTQY
TRBV25-1,TRBJ2-3,15,ASSETIYSDATDTQY
TRBV11-2,TRBJ2-7,14,ASSLETTGTDYEQY
TRBV2,TRBJ2-1,14,ASSERDGGARNEQF
TRBV7-6,TRBJ2-1,15,ASSPKTSGVAYNEQF
TRBV2,TRBJ1-2,12,ASTGGGNIYGYT
TRBV7-8,TRBJ1-1,14,ASSLGGALTVLEAF
TRBV7-9,TRBJ2-4,15,ASSLADRQRDKNIQY
TRBV4-1,TRBJ1-1,11,ASSQKLNTEAF
TRBV5-1,TRBJ2-1,13,ASSTREWGYNEQF
TRBV27,TRBJ1-1,13,ASSILGGMHTEAF
TRBV2,TRBJ1-4,10,ASSEEDEKLF
TRBV28,TRBJ1-2,12,ASSLYSSGYGYT
TRBV7-3,TRBJ2-3,14,ASSRGGGEWLDTQY
TRBV28,TRBJ1-5,14,ASSTRDRGINQPQH
TRBV27,TRBJ2-4,14,ASSPDPTEAKNIQY
TRBV19,TRBJ1-4,15,ASSIDTIFELNEKLF
TRBV20-1,TRBJ2-2,14,SARDVGSGATGELF
TRBV7-9,TRBJ1-2,11,ASSLGTEGGYT
TRBV6-5,TRBJ1-1,13,ASSYGGLGNTEAF
TRBV7-9,TRBJ2-2,13,ASSLVGGLTGELF
TRBV20-1,TRBJ2-5,9,SAQKKETQY
TRBV27,TRBJ1-2,12,ASSGQPFFDGYT
TRBV5-5,TRBJ1-3,15,ASSPVEGIHSGNTIY
TRBV20-1,TRBJ1-2,11,SAARQKFYGYT
TRBV7-9,TRBJ2-4,9,ATRAKDIQY
TRBV20-1,TRBJ2-6,11,SAPDSGANVLT
TRBV7-8,TRBJ2-1,11,ASSSGGGDEQF
TRBV14,TRBJ2-1,14,ASSQEGYWGDHEQF
TRBV4-1,TRBJ2-4,11,ASSPRGGNIQY
TRBV6-2/TRBV6-3,TRBJ2-5,15,ASSYSTGGGYQETQY
TRBV5-1,TRBJ1-6,14,ASSLGEGSYNSPLH
TRBV14,TRBJ2-1,11,ASSQFWGAEQF
TRBV27,TRBJ1-1,12,ASSPGSRGTEAF
TRBV10-3,TRBJ1-2,13,AISDSPGSIYGYT
TRBV7-6,TRBJ1-1,12,ASSLAEGRTEAF
TRBV7-9,TRBJ2-3,13,ASSPQGGGTDTQY
TRBV19,TRBJ2-3,12,ASSLDRGADTQY
TRBV28,TRBJ2-1,13,ASSFSGTSANEQF
TRBV27,TRBJ2-1,10,ASTLGTDEQF
TRBV11-2,TRBJ2-1,13,ASSLRHKEDNEQF
TRBV20-1,TRBJ1-1,13,SARDTGTAHTEAF
TRBV6-5,TRBJ1-4,14,ASSPRVLATNEKLF
TRBV7-2,TRBJ2-4,16,ASNPDRRRLGTKNIQY
TRBV6-1,TRBJ1-2,13,ASSEGGMRIYGYT
TRBV6-6,TRBJ2-5,14,ASSYSAGFPQETQY
TRBV10-3,TRBJ1-1,11,AISDRADTEAF
TRBV7-6,TRBJ1-1,12,ASSRDGLNTEAF
TRBV20-1,TRBJ2-1,16,SARGWTSGGDVYNEQF
TRBV24-1,TRBJ1-1,11,ATSDSSTPGAF
TRBV5-1,TRBJ1-1,13,ASSQPPPANTEAF
TRBV7-9,TRBJ1-1,12,ANNLLREFTEAF